The 5 T cell receptor beta chains given below trace back to one sample, sequenced in a study of OX40 agonist ivuxolimab in advanced cancers. Repertoires were generated with immunoSEQ multiplex PCR, while TCRdb's copy carries only in-frame clones and drops some. The sample has 85,000 to 100,000 clones, approximately 90% seen once; the top ten hold 0.79%. The sequenced sample was CD4+ or CD8+ T cells sorted from blood, obtained in a trial of the OX40 agonist ivuxolimab. Every receptor here comes from an adult with an advanced solid tumor such as melanoma, head and neck, liver or kidney cancer.

V is TRBV2 and J is TRBJ1-2, with D perhaps matching TRBD1 (5 bases). Trimming removed 0 bases at V and 4 bases at J, with 12 bases between. The CDR3 runs 15 residues. CDR1 and CDR2 from the germline V gene are SNHLY and FYNNEI. The CDR3 region has the DNA TGTGCCAGCAGTGAAGCGTTCAGGGTGGGCTATGGCTACACCTTC. This gives the protein CASSEAFRVGYGYTF.

The V and J genes are TRBV30 and TRBJ2-7; 11 bases align to TRBD1. Germline-derived CDR1 and CDR2 are GTSNPN and SVGIG (reference sequence). The V and J ends lost 3 bases and 3 bases, in that order; junction bases with no gene match: 1. This CDR3 comprises 13 residues. The CDR3 region is CAWRGQGVYEQYF. The CDR3, as DNA: TGTGCCTGGAGGGGACAGGGGGTCTACGAGCAGTACTTC.

The chain uses TRBV5-1 and TRBJ1-3; 8 nucleotides align to TRBD1. In germline, CDR1 is SGHRS, CDR2 YFSETQ. The CDR3 is made up of 15 amino acids. V dropped 1 base and J dropped 3; count of bases not matched to a gene: 3. The CDR3 sequence is CASSLTGGIGNTIYF. In DNA form, the CDR3 reads TGCGCCAGCAGCTTGACAGGGGGGATTGGAAACACCATATATTTT.

The J gene is TRBJ1-1, the V gene TRBV7-2; no reliable D call. Deletions cut 4 bases from V and 0 bases from J, with 6 bases between. CDR3 length: 13 residues. Germline lookup yields CDR1 SGHTA and CDR2 FQGNSA. In nucleotides, the CDR3 is TGTGCCAGCAGCTCGAGACTGAACACTGAAGCTTTCTTT. The encoded protein is CASSSRLNTEAFF.

This clone was counted between two and nine times. This sequence joins TRBV7-2 and TRBJ1-2; D is unclear. Deletions cut 2 bases from V and 5 bases from J, with 6 bases between. Germline assignment: CDR1 SGHTA and CDR2 FQGNSA. CDR3 length equals 12 residues. The CDR3 loop reads CASSLMGYGYTF. The CDR3 DNA reads as TGTGCCAGCAGCTTAATGGGGTATGGCTACACCTTC.